These T cell receptor beta chains were read from a single sample in a study of cytomegalovirus exposure and HLA in healthy donors. Libraries were prepared by immunoSEQ multiplex PCR; TCRdb keeps only in-frame clonotypes and omits some of them. In the table there are 170,000 or so clones, 70% to 85% of which are singletons. The sample was PBMCs. The receptors stem from a woman between 25 and 40 years old in good health and CMV-seronegative. The CDR3 runs from the conserved cysteine through the conserved F or W. Expanded clones get a size class; other rows say once, few or many, or leave the size out.

j_gene: TRBJ2-5; abundance: NA; len: 14; v_gene: TRBV6-5; CDR3aa: CASRQGVEEETQYF
j_gene: TRBJ2-7; abundance: NA; len: 14; v_gene: TRBV5-3; CDR3aa: CARSRLAGEDEQYF
j_gene: TRBJ1-1; abundance: few; len: 15; v_gene: TRBV27; CDR3aa: CASSPRTVTNTEAFF
j_gene: TRBJ1-4; abundance: few; len: 15; v_gene: TRBV5-1; CDR3aa: CASSLGLALGEKLFF
j_gene: TRBJ2-7; abundance: NA; len: 14; v_gene: TRBV5-4; CDR3aa: CASSLAGGPHEQYF
j_gene: TRBJ2-2; abundance: few; len: 16; v_gene: TRBV7-8; CDR3aa: CASSLERARGPGELFF
j_gene: TRBJ2-7; abundance: NA; len: 20; v_gene: TRBV5-1; CDR3aa: CASSLRPLGLAGVASYEQYF
j_gene: TRBJ2-3; abundance: few; len: 14; v_gene: TRBV4-3; CDR3aa: CASSQVGIPDTQYF
j_gene: TRBJ1-3; abundance: NA; len: 16; v_gene: TRBV7-9; CDR3aa: CASSHRQGPSGNTIYF
j_gene: TRBJ1-2; abundance: NA; len: 15; v_gene: TRBV4-1; CDR3aa: CASSVLAGTGDGYTF
j_gene: TRBJ2-6; abundance: NA; len: 17; v_gene: TRBV6-1; CDR3aa: CASSEQGRVSGANVLTF
j_gene: TRBJ1-1; abundance: NA; len: 12; v_gene: TRBV27; CDR3aa: CASRRVNTEAFF
j_gene: TRBJ1-2; abundance: NA; len: 16; v_gene: TRBV19; CDR3aa: CASSATTRGAFYGYTF
j_gene: TRBJ2-7; abundance: few; len: 17; v_gene: TRBV5-1; CDR3aa: CASSSSTGTGVSYEQYF
j_gene: TRBJ2-7; abundance: few; len: 12; v_gene: TRBV30; CDR3aa: CAWSVSAYEQYF
j_gene: TRBJ2-7; abundance: NA; len: 15; v_gene: TRBV4-2; CDR3aa: CASSRRSGVRDEQYF
j_gene: TRBJ2-3; abundance: NA; len: 14; v_gene: TRBV5-4; CDR3aa: CASSLWGGSDTQYF
j_gene: TRBJ2-7; abundance: NA; len: 15; v_gene: TRBV27; CDR3aa: CASSLFGTGGNEQYF
j_gene: TRBJ1-4; abundance: NA; len: 14; v_gene: TRBV5-1; CDR3aa: CASSLQGPNEKLFF
j_gene: TRBJ1-1; abundance: few; len: 14; v_gene: TRBV5-4; CDR3aa: CASSSLGGSTEAFF
j_gene: TRBJ2-3; abundance: NA; len: 16; v_gene: TRBV30; CDR3aa: CAWRGTSGVSTDTQYF
j_gene: TRBJ1-2; abundance: NA; len: 14; v_gene: TRBV6-5; CDR3aa: CASRSTGAGYGYTF
j_gene: TRBJ2-1; abundance: few; len: 15; v_gene: TRBV28; CDR3aa: CASSFELADYNEQFF
j_gene: TRBJ2-7; abundance: NA; len: 16; v_gene: TRBV11-2; CDR3aa: CASSLLTGLTVYEQYF
j_gene: TRBJ1-2; abundance: NA; len: 17; v_gene: TRBV7-3; CDR3aa: CASSSGSDGGINYGYTF
j_gene: TRBJ1-1; abundance: few; len: 15; v_gene: TRBV27; CDR3aa: CASSWLGGMNTEAFF
j_gene: TRBJ2-2; abundance: NA; len: 16; v_gene: TRBV9; CDR3aa: CASSVAGSGTTGELFF
j_gene: TRBJ1-2; abundance: NA; len: 13; v_gene: TRBV5-1; CDR3aa: CASSSRQGIGYTF
j_gene: TRBJ2-5; abundance: NA; len: 15; v_gene: TRBV5-8; CDR3aa: CASSGGTSGSETQYF
j_gene: TRBJ2-1; abundance: NA; len: 15; v_gene: TRBV4-3; CDR3aa: CASSQVLAGMNEQFF
j_gene: TRBJ1-2; abundance: NA; len: 12; v_gene: TRBV7-9; CDR3aa: CSSSLASGGYTF
j_gene: TRBJ2-7; abundance: NA; len: 14; v_gene: TRBV28; CDR3aa: CASSLRYSSYEQYF
j_gene: TRBJ2-5; abundance: NA; len: 15; v_gene: TRBV5-1; CDR3aa: CASSWTGMDQETQYF
j_gene: TRBJ2-7; abundance: NA; len: 16; v_gene: TRBV5-6; CDR3aa: CASSLAGTGIIWEQYF
j_gene: TRBJ2-7; abundance: NA; len: 15; v_gene: TRBV5-1; CDR3aa: CASNLNGQGADEQYF
j_gene: TRBJ2-7; abundance: once; len: 14; v_gene: TRBV4-1; CDR3aa: CASSLGGTSIEQYF
j_gene: TRBJ1-2; abundance: NA; len: 17; v_gene: TRBV27; CDR3aa: CASSPGTGESFIYGYTF
j_gene: TRBJ2-7; abundance: NA; len: 15; v_gene: TRBV6-6; CDR3aa: CASSYSVTGDYEQYF
j_gene: TRBJ1-1; abundance: NA; len: 13; v_gene: TRBV2; CDR3aa: CASSAQGGTEAFF
j_gene: TRBJ1-3; abundance: many; len: 16; v_gene: TRBV6-1; CDR3aa: CASSEHSVGSGNTIYF
j_gene: TRBJ2-3; abundance: few; len: 15; v_gene: TRBV7-2; CDR3aa: CASSLSGRSTDTQYF
j_gene: TRBJ2-5; abundance: NA; len: 17; v_gene: TRBV5-1; CDR3aa: CASSLEPPGQGQETQYF
j_gene: TRBJ2-7; abundance: NA; len: 14; v_gene: TRBV11-2; CDR3aa: CASSLSRMSYEQYF
j_gene: TRBJ1-2; abundance: NA; len: 14; v_gene: TRBV4-3; CDR3aa: CASSQEPGSYGYTF
j_gene: TRBJ2-1; abundance: NA; len: 15; v_gene: TRBV28; CDR3aa: CASVPTSAKYNEQFF
j_gene: TRBJ2-1; abundance: NA; len: 14; v_gene: TRBV10-3; CDR3aa: CAISVTGTSREQFF
j_gene: TRBJ2-4; abundance: NA; len: 14; v_gene: TRBV6-1; CDR3aa: CASSEAGGGNIQYF
j_gene: TRBJ2-7; abundance: few; len: 13; v_gene: TRBV28; CDR3aa: CASFPRGPYEQYF